This is a list of T cell receptor beta chains from one sample in a study of T-cell reconstitution after alpha-beta-depleted transplantation in children. MiXCR was run by TCRdb on the PCR reads, yielding one entry per CDR3 protein. The table has around 450,000 distinct CDR3 sequences, 15% to 20% seen once. Material: PBMCs, mostly from graft donor cells, obtained 360 days after TCRalphabeta/CD19-depleted stem cell transplant. These receptor sequences come from a boy in the first two years of life who had a stem cell transplant for Wiskott-Aldrich syndrome, so the T cells may come from the graft donor. CDR3s include the opening cysteine and the closing phenylalanine or tryptophan. Fields, in order: clone size, J gene, D gene, V gene, CDR3 protein, CDR3 DNA. A D gene is named only where the DNA matches it firmly. Clone size is stated in some rows and not others, as once, few, many or a class when expanded.

>NA|TRBJ2-7|TRBD1|TRBV6-1
CASRPAYRGFDTGYEQYF
TGTGCCAGCAGACCGGCCTACAGGGGGTTCGACACAGGGTACGAGCAGTACTTC
>few|TRBJ2-7|NA|TRBV4-3
CASSQVWPQGWHYEQYF
TGCGCCAGCAGCCAAGTTTGGCCCCAGGGGTGGCACTACGAGCAGTACTTC
>few|TRBJ2-7|NA|TRBV29-1
CSVGLRAPYEQYF
TGCAGCGTTGGCCTACGAGCCCCCTACGAGCAGTACTTC
>NA|TRBJ2-7|NA|TRBV30
CAWSVLPPGYEQYF
TGTGCCTGGAGTGTACTGCCCCCGGGCTACGAGCAGTACTTC
>NA|TRBJ1-5|NA|TRBV27
CASSLRGRNQPQHF
TGTGCCAGCAGTTTACGGGGTCGCAATCAGCCCCAGCATTTT
>few|TRBJ2-7|NA|TRBV30
CAWSVARYSYEQYF
TGTGCCTGGAGTGTAGCCAGGTACTCCTACGAGCAGTACTTC
>NA|TRBJ1-4|NA|TRBV20-1
CSASSDLATNEKLFF
TGCAGTGCTAGTTCGGACCTAGCAACTAATGAAAAACTGTTTTTT
>NA|TRBJ2-5|NA|TRBV2
CASTLKETQYF
TGTGCCAGCACTCTCAAAGAGACCCAGTACTTC
>many|TRBJ2-7|NA|TRBV10-3
CAISDPPSYEQYF
TGTGCCATCAGTGACCCACCGAGCTACGAGCAGTACTTC
>NA|TRBJ2-1|NA|TRBV29-1
CSVRAGLEQFF
TGCAGCGTTCGAGCTGGCCTTGAGCAGTTCTTC
>many|TRBJ2-7|NA|TRBV7-9
CASSLPYGTLFYEQYF
TGTGCCAGCAGCCTCCCATACGGGACCCTCTTTTACGAGCAGTACTTC
>NA|TRBJ2-1|NA|TRBV11-2
CASSSPRGVNYNEQFF
TGTGCCAGCAGCTCCCCTCGGGGAGTAAACTACAATGAGCAGTTCTTC
>NA|TRBJ2-2|NA|TRBV28
CASSTRNTGELFF
TGTGCCAGCAGCACTAGAAACACCGGGGAGCTGTTTTTT
>few|TRBJ2-3|TRBD2|TRBV24-1
CATSPSGPDTQYF
TGTGCCACCAGTCCTAGCGGCCCAGATACGCAGTATTTT
>few|TRBJ2-1|TRBD2|TRBV7-2
CASSLGSGLAGGSRQFF
TGTGCCAGCAGCTTAGGGTCAGGACTAGCGGGAGGTAGTAGGCAGTTCTTC
>NA|TRBJ2-7|NA|TRBV7-2
CASSPRRYYEQYF
TGTGCCAGCAGCCCCAGGCGGTACTACGAGCAGTACTTC
>NA|TRBJ2-7|NA|TRBV20-1
CSARPGTSSYEQYF
TGCAGTGCTAGACCCGGGACCTCATCCTACGAGCAGTACTTC
>NA|TRBJ2-7|TRBD2|TRBV9
CASSPRAGLAGENEQYF
TGTGCCAGCAGCCCCCGCGCGGGACTAGCGGGAGAAAACGAGCAGTACTTC
>NA|TRBJ2-6|NA|TRBV20-1
CSASQGGSSGANVLTF
TGCAGTGCTAGTCAGGGTGGGAGCTCTGGGGCCAACGTCCTGACTTTC
>NA|TRBJ2-1|NA|TRBV3-1
CASSQDPLYWGSSYNEQFF
TGTGCCAGCAGCCAAGATCCGCTATATTGGGGGAGCTCCTACAATGAGCAGTTCTTC
>few|TRBJ2-5|TRBD2|TRBV20-1
CSARLAEKETQYF
TGCAGTGCTAGACTAGCGGAAAAAGAGACCCAGTACTTC
>NA|TRBJ2-3|TRBD2|TRBV20-1
CSARVPRTSGLEDTQYF
TGCAGTGCTAGAGTTCCAAGGACTAGCGGATTGGAGGATACGCAGTATTTT
>few|TRBJ2-5|TRBD1|TRBV6-1
CASSRDRDQETQYF
TGTGCCAGCAGTCGGGACAGGGACCAAGAGACCCAGTACTTC
>few|TRBJ2-2|NA|TRBV7-2
CASRGIGGQGGELFF
TGTGCCAGCAGGGGAATTGGGGGGCAGGGAGGGGAGCTGTTTTTT
>NA|TRBJ1-2|NA|TRBV29-1
CSVEESPGQIYGYTF
TGCAGCGTTGAAGAGAGCCCCGGACAGATCTATGGCTACACCTTC
>few|TRBJ2-7|NA|TRBV7-8
CASSLGGGSPYEQYF
TGTGCCAGCAGCTTAGGGGGGGGCTCACCCTACGAGCAGTACTTC
>NA|TRBJ2-7|TRBD2|TRBV10-3
CAISVGAGGPGEQYF
TGTGCCATCAGTGTTGGAGCGGGAGGGCCGGGGGAGCAGTACTTC
>NA|TRBJ2-5|NA|TRBV4-3
CASSQDLFKETQYF
TGCGCCAGCAGCCAAGATCTTTTTAAAGAGACCCAGTACTTC
>few|TRBJ2-2|NA|TRBV27
CASSLMQVAGELFF
TGTGCCAGCAGCCTAATGCAGGTCGCCGGGGAGCTGTTTTTT
>few|TRBJ2-7|TRBD2|TRBV6-5
CASSYRTSGFEQYF
TGTGCCAGCAGTTACAGGACTAGCGGATTCGAGCAGTACTTC
>many|TRBJ1-4|NA|TRBV4-1
CASSQTPRGEKLFF
TGCGCCAGCAGCCAGACGCCCCGAGGGGAAAAACTGTTTTTT
>NA|TRBJ2-7|NA|TRBV19
CASSISLNYEQYF
TGTGCCAGTAGTATCTCCCTGAACTACGAGCAGTACTTC
>NA|TRBJ2-1|TRBD2|TRBV7-2
CASRGLAGGPFGEQFF
TGTGCCAGCAGGGGACTAGCGGGAGGGCCTTTCGGTGAGCAGTTCTTC
>many|TRBJ2-2|TRBD2|TRBV12-3/TRBV12-4
CASSPLAGDTGELFF
TGTGCCAGCAGTCCTCTAGCGGGAGACACCGGGGAGCTGTTTTTT
>NA|TRBJ2-3|TRBD1|TRBV5-1
CASSPRDRAKDTQYF
TGCGCCAGCAGTCCCCGGGACAGGGCTAAAGATACGCAGTATTTT
>few|TRBJ2-7|TRBD1|TRBV25-1
CASSEGRTGGNEQYF
TGTGCCAGCAGTGAAGGTCGGACAGGGGGAAACGAGCAGTACTTC
>NA|TRBJ2-7|TRBD1|TRBV24-1
CATSDAGTEEQYF
TGTGCCACCAGTGATGCCGGGACAGAGGAGCAGTACTTC